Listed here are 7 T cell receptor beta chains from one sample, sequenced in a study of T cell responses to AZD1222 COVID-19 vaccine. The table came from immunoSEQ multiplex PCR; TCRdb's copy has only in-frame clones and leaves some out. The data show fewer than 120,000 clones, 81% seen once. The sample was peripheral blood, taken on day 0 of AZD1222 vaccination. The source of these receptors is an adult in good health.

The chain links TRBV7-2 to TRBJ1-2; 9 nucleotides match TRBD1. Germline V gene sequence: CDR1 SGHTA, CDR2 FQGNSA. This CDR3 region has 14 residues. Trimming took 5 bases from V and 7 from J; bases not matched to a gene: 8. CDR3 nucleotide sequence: TGTGCCAGCAGCCTGGGACAGGGCGGATTTGGCTACACCTTC. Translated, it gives CASSLGQGGFGYTF.

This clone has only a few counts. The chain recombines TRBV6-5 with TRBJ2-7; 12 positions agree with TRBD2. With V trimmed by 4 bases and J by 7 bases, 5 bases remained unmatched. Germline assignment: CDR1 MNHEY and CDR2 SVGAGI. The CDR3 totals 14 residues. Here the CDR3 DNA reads TGTGCCAGCAGTTCTAGCGGGGGGGCCGGGGAGCAGTACTTC. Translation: CASSSSGGAGEQYF.

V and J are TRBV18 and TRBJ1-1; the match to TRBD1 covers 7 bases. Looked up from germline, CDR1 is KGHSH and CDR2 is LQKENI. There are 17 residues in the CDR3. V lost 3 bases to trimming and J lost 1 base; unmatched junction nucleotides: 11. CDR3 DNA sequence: TGTGCCAGCTCACCCTCGACAGGGTCCCCACAGAACACTGAAGCTTTCTTT. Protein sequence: CASSPSTGSPQNTEAFF. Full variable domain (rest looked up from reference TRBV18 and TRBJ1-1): NAGVMQNPRHLVRRRGQEARLRCSPMKGHSHVYWYRQLPEEGLKFMVYLQKENIIDESGMPKERFSAEFPKEGPSILRIQQVVRGDSAAYFCASSPSTGSPQNTEAFFGQGTRLTVV.

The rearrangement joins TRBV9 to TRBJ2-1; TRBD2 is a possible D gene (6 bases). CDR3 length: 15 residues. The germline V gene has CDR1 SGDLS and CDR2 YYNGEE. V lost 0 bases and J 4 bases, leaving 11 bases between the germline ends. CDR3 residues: CASSVERAGYNEQFF. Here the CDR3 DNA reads TGTGCCAGCAGCGTAGAGAGGGCGGGGTACAATGAGCAGTTCTTC.

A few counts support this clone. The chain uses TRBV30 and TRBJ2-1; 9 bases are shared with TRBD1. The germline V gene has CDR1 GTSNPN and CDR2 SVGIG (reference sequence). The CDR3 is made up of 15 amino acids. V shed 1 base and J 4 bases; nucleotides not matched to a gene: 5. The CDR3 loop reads CAWSDWTGVYNEQFF. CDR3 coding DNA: TGTGCCTGGAGTGACTGGACAGGGGTGTACAATGAGCAGTTCTTC.

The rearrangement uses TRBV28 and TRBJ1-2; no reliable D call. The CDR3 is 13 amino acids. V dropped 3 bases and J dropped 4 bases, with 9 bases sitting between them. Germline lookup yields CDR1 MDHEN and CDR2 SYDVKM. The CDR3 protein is CASSFRQSYGYTF. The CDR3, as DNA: TGTGCCAGCAGTTTTCGCCAGAGCTATGGCTACACCTTC.

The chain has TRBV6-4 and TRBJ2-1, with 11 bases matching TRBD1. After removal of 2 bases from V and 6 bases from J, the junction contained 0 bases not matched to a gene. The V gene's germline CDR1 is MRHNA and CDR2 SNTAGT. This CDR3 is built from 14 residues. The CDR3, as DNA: TGTGCCAGCAGTGACGGGACAGGGGGCAATGAGCAGTTCTTC. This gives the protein CASSDGTGGNEQFF.